A single sample is the source of the 17 T cell receptor beta chains below, sequenced in a study of T-cell reconstitution after alpha-beta-depleted transplantation in children. The library targeted TCRbeta and was prepared with unique molecular identifiers. From the PCR reads, TCRdb called clonotypes with MiXCR, one entry per CDR3 protein. The table has approximately 300,000 distinct CDR3 sequences, 9.5% to 13% seen once; the top ten hold just under 7.5%. Sample: PBMCs, taken before TCRalphabeta/CD19-depleted stem cell transplant. The receptor source for this set is a boy in the first two years of life with acute myeloid leukemia, due to receive a stem cell transplant.

For this clonotype: A single base separates this from a much larger clone, so it may be a read error. This chain joins TRBV10-2 and TRBJ2-3, with D hard to call. V was cut by 4 bases and J by 6 bases, with 11 bases left in between. Germline CDR1 and CDR2: WSHSY and SAAADI. The CDR3 contains 13 residues. CDR3 sequence reads: CASSGTKEDTQYF. The CDR3 bases are TGCGCCAGCAGTGGTACTAAGGAGGATACGCAGTATTTT.

Of note for this clonotype: This may arise from a read error, as a much more abundant clone is one base away. V and J are TRBV20-1 and TRBJ1-6; D is unresolved. This CDR3 has 13 amino acids. The germline gives CDR1 DFQATT, CDR2 SNEGSKA (reference sequence). The CDR3 here is CRARVNTNSPLHF. DNA of the CDR3: TGCAGGGCTAGAGTGAACACCAATTCACCCCTCCACTTT.

In its sample, this clonotype was seen a few times. The chain carries TRBV24-1 and TRBJ2-5, with D tentatively TRBD2 (6 bases). This CDR3 is built from 14 residues. The ends were cut back, 3 bases at V and 5 bases at J, with 12 bases in the middle. The germline V gene encodes CDR1 KGHDR and CDR2 SFDVKD. CDR3 sequence: CATSDLASRETQYF. In DNA, the CDR3 is TGTGCCACCAGTGATCTAGCGTCGAGGGAGACCCAGTACTTC.

This clonotype was detected many times. The chain links TRBV4-1 to TRBJ2-1; D is unresolved. Trimming took 1 base from V and 3 from J, leaving 4 bases between them. The CDR3 is 13 residues long. The germline V gene encodes CDR1 MGHRA and CDR2 YSYEKL. CDR3 nucleotides: TGCGCCAGCAGCCAAGTTTTCTACAATGAGCAGTTCTTC. Protein: CASSQVFYNEQFF.

This clonotype was counted many times. The V gene is TRBV12-3 or TRBV12-4, the J gene TRBJ2-2, with D possibly being TRBD2 (5 bases). The V end was cut by 7 bases, the J end by 7 bases, with 10 bases between. The CDR3 totals 12 residues. The CDR3 coding sequence is TGTGCCAGCAAGGGAGATGGCGGGGAGCTGTTTTTT. It is translated as CASKGDGGELFF.

The chain couples TRBV9 to TRBJ2-1; tentatively, D is TRBD1 or TRBD2 (5 bases each). V was trimmed by 3 bases and J by 2 bases, leaving 21 bases between them. This CDR3 spans 18 amino acids. Germline V gene sequence: CDR1 SGDLS, CDR2 YYNGEE. The DNA of the CDR3 is TGTGCCAGCAGCGCAGCACGGGGCAGGCTAGGAACCTACAATGAGCAGTTCTTC. Translating gives CASSAARGRLGTYNEQFF.

This clonotype came up many times. V usage is TRBV7-2 and J usage is TRBJ2-5; 9 bases fit TRBD2. V gave up 5 bases and J gave up 1 base; unmatched junction bases: 2. This CDR3 contains 14 residues. CDR1 and CDR2 from the germline V gene are SGHTA and FQGNSA. This CDR3 is CASSVGLAQETQYF. In DNA, the CDR3 is TGTGCCAGCAGCGTGGGACTAGCCCAAGAGACCCAGTACTTC.

In this sample, this clonotype turned up many times. V and J are TRBV12-3 or TRBV12-4 and TRBJ2-5, with D tentatively TRBD1 or TRBD2 (5 bases each). The CDR3 is 14 residues long. V was clipped by 3 bases and J by 5 bases, with 13 bases between them. DNA of the CDR3: TGTGCCAGCAGTTTGGTCGGGGCGTTGGAGACCCAGTACTTC. Its translation is CASSLVGALETQYF.

This clonotype was recorded many times. The genes are TRBV5-1 and TRBJ2-7; D gene ambiguous. V gave up 2 bases and J gave up 1 base, with 10 bases separating them. The CDR3 totals 14 residues. Germline V gene data show CDR1 as SGHRS and CDR2 as YFSETQ. The CDR3 bases are TGCGCCAGCAGCTTTACCGCAGCGTCCTACGAGCAGTACTTC. It translates to CASSFTAASYEQYF.

This clonotype was counted ten times or more. The chain combines TRBV20-1 with TRBJ2-4; a weak D match, TRBD1 (6 bases). V was trimmed by 3 bases and J by 7 bases, leaving 10 bases between them. Germline V lookup: CDR1 DFQATT, CDR2 SNEGSKA (reference sequence). There are 12 residues in the CDR3. The DNA of the CDR3 is TGCAGTGCTAGCCGGACAGATAACATTCAGTACTTC. It specifies CSASRTDNIQYF.

This clonotype was detected ten times or more. The V and J genes are TRBV5-1 and TRBJ2-3, with TRBD2 matching over 9 bases. Germline V lookup: CDR1 SGHRS, CDR2 YFSETQ. The CDR3 totals 16 residues. J was trimmed by 1 base and V by 0 bases; bases with no gene match: 3. The CDR3 DNA sequence: TGCGCCAGCAGCTTGGCAGCTAGCGGGGGCACAGATACGCAGTATTTT. Translated, it gives CASSLAASGGTDTQYF.

This clonotype has at least ten counts. This chain uses TRBV29-1 with TRBJ2-7, with no clear D. The CDR3 runs 13 residues. V was clipped by 5 bases and J by 0 bases, with 11 bases between them. Germline CDR1 and CDR2: SQVTM and ANQGSEA. The CDR3 sequence is CSVKTLASYEQYF. The CDR3 DNA is TGCAGCGTTAAAACCCTCGCCTCCTACGAGCAGTACTTC.

The chain has TRBV6-5 and TRBJ1-2, with a tentative D call TRBD1 (5 bases). V gave up 0 bases and J gave up 4 bases, with 9 bases separating them. This CDR3 is 14 amino acids long. Germline lookup yields CDR1 MNHEY and CDR2 SVGAGI. As DNA, the CDR3 is TGTGCCAGCAGTTACTCGTCCAGGGCCTATGGCTACACCTTC. Its protein product is CASSYSSRAYGYTF.

This clonotype was counted at least ten times. The genes are TRBV4-3 and TRBJ1-5; D ambiguous. There are 14 residues in the CDR3. The ends were cut back, 4 bases at V and 7 bases at J, with 14 bases in the middle. Per the germline V gene, CDR1 is LGHNA and CDR2 is YSLEER. The CDR3 region has the DNA TGCGCCAGCAGCCGAAGAGTGTGGAGACAGCCCCAGCATTTT. Amino acid sequence: CASSRRVWRQPQHF.

This clonotype occurred many times. This chain joins TRBV6-2 or TRBV6-3 and TRBJ2-2, with 10 nucleotides matching TRBD2. The J segment lost 1 base and the V segment lost 1 base, leaving 15 bases of the junction unmatched. Per germline, CDR1 MNHEY and CDR2 SVGEGT. This CDR3 is 21 amino acids long. DNA for the CDR3: TGTGCCAGCAGTTACTTAGCGGGAGGCCCGCCCATAATTTTGAACACCGGGGAGCTGTTTTTT. This codes for CASSYLAGGPPIILNTGELFF.

There are many counts of this clonotype. The chain is built from TRBV9 and TRBJ1-2, with D unclear. Germline loops: CDR1 SGDLS, CDR2 YYNGEE. V lost 0 bases, J lost 4 bases, and 13 bases lay in between. There are 15 residues in the CDR3. The DNA of the CDR3 is TGTGCCAGCAGCGTAGAGGGCAGTCAGATCTATGGCTACACCTTC. The encoded protein is CASSVEGSQIYGYTF.

This clonotype was counted many times. This chain links TRBV27 with TRBJ2-3; 7 bases line up with TRBD1. V lost 5 bases to trimming and J lost 4 bases; unmatched junction nucleotides: 0. CDR1 is MNHEY, CDR2 SMNVEV, per germline (reference sequence). The CDR3 covers 12 residues. The chain's CDR3 is CASSQGADTQYF. CDR3 sequence (DNA): TGTGCCAGCAGTCAGGGGGCAGATACGCAGTATTTT.